The 12 T cell receptor beta chains below come from one sample, sequenced in a study of T cell clones after liver transplantation. Measured with immunoSEQ multiplex PCR; TCRdb has only the in-frame clones, and not every one. The sample carries around 100,000 clones, around four fifths recorded once. This specimen was CD4+ T cells from blood, taken before liver transplant. The receptors derive from a human donor who received a liver transplant.

The chain is built from TRBV5-1 and TRBJ2-3; a possible D gene is TRBD2 (7 bases). Germline loops: CDR1 SGHRS, CDR2 YFSETQ. Trimming pared 3 bases from V and 1 base from J, leaving 12 bases between. CDR3 size: 15 residues. The CDR3 sequence: CASSWQGRGTDTQYF. CDR3 in DNA: TGCGCCAGCAGCTGGCAGGGGAGGGGCACAGATACGCAGTATTTT.

The sample holds a few counts of this clone. J is TRBJ2-5 and V is TRBV5-4; TRBD2 matches 10 bases. Germline V gene lookup returns CDR1 SGHNT and CDR2 YYREEE (reference sequence). The CDR3 consists of 14 residues. V lost 4 bases to trimming and J lost 2 bases; unmatched junction nucleotides: 2. CDR3 nucleotides: TGTGCCAGCAGCAAAGCGGGGGGGCAAGAGACCCAGTACTTC. It codes for CASSKAGGQETQYF.

The chain joins TRBV6-1 to TRBJ2-7; D may correspond to TRBD1 or TRBD2 (5 bases each). This CDR3 has 12 amino acids. V was cut by 6 bases and J by 3 bases, with 9 bases left in between. CDR1 is MNHNS and CDR2 is SASEGT in the germline V gene. The CDR3 loop is CASSGDLYEQYF. CDR3 sequence (DNA): TGTGCCAGCAGCGGGGACCTCTACGAGCAGTACTTC.

The chain carries TRBV7-9 and TRBJ2-1; TRBD2 matches 7 bases. Germline V gene lookup returns CDR1 SEHNR and CDR2 FQNEAQ (reference sequence). The V gene end was trimmed by 1 base and the J gene end by 7 bases; junction bases not matched to a gene: 13. CDR3 size: 17 residues. The chain's CDR3 is CASSLGTRLAGGNEQFF. The DNA for the CDR3 is TGTGCCAGCAGCTTAGGTACTAGACTAGCCGGAGGTAATGAGCAGTTCTTC.

In its sample, this clone was seen a few times. This chain uses TRBV2 with TRBJ1-2; D call uncertain. The CDR3 has 13 residues. CDR1 is SNHLY and CDR2 is FYNNEI in the germline V gene. V lost 2 bases, J lost 5 bases, and 9 bases lay in between. The CDR3 coding sequence is TGTGCCAGCAGTGAATACGAGACATATGGCTACACCTTC. Protein sequence: CASSEYETYGYTF.

The chain links TRBV18 to TRBJ2-1; no clear D. CDR3 length equals 15 residues. The germline gives CDR1 KGHSH, CDR2 LQKENI. Trimming pared 3 bases from V and 7 bases from J, leaving 16 bases between. The CDR3 region is CASSPLEVHNNEQFF. CDR3 in DNA: TGTGCCAGCTCACCGCTTGAGGTCCACAATAATGAGCAGTTCTTC. The complete variable domain, with remaining parts taken from reference TRBV18 and TRBJ2-1, reads NAGVMQNPRHLVRRRGQEARLRCSPMKGHSHVYWYRQLPEEGLKFMVYLQKENIIDESGMPKERFSAEFPKEGPSILRIQQVVRGDSAAYFCASSPLEVHNNEQFFGPGTRLTVL.

V and J are TRBV4-3 and TRBJ2-7, with 7 bases fitting TRBD1. The V and J ends lost 2 bases and 4 bases, in that order; junction bases with no gene match: 5. Germline CDR1 reads LGHNA; CDR2 reads YSLEER. The CDR3 consists of 14 residues. The CDR3 DNA is TGCGCCAGCAGCCAAAGACAGGGTGGGTACGAGCAGTACTTC. Protein product: CASSQRQGGYEQYF.

This clone has just one count. The rearrangement uses TRBV5-4 and TRBJ2-3; D gene unclear. Germline V gene data show CDR1 as SGHNT and CDR2 as YYREEE (reference sequence). The V end lost 4 bases, the J end lost 0 bases, and 9 bases lay between the germline ends. The CDR3 has 14 amino acids. CDR3 sequence: CASSPDGSTDTQYF. CDR3 DNA: TGTGCCAGCAGCCCGGACGGGAGCACAGATACGCAGTATTTT.

V is TRBV9 and J is TRBJ2-1; tentative D call: TRBD2 (5 bases). Trimming shortened V by 4 bases and J by 8 bases, and 22 bases separated the two germline ends. There are 16 residues in the CDR3. Germline loops: CDR1 SGDLS, CDR2 YYNGEE. CDR3 loop: CASSPHLLYDGDEQFF. The DNA of the CDR3 is TGTGCCAGCAGCCCCCATTTATTATACGACGGGGATGAGCAGTTCTTC.

The chain links TRBV19 to TRBJ2-7; possible D gene TRBD1, 5 bases. Germline V gives CDR1 LNHDA, CDR2 SQIVND (reference sequence). The CDR3 contains 15 residues. V was cut by 5 bases and J by 2 bases, with 16 bases left in between. This chain's CDR3 is CASSLTSGITYEQYF. The DNA of the CDR3 is TGTGCCAGTAGTTTAACTTCAGGGATAACCTACGAGCAGTACTTC. Drawing the rest from reference TRBV19 and TRBJ2-7, the complete variable domain is DGGITQSPKYLFRKEGQNVTLSCEQNLNHDAMYWYRQDPGQGLRLIYYSQIVNDFQKGDIAEGYSVSREKKESFPLTVTSAQKNPTAFYLCASSLTSGITYEQYFGPGTRLTVT.

The J gene is TRBJ2-1, the V gene TRBV5-1, with a possible D match to TRBD2 (5 bases). This CDR3 is built from 13 residues. Trimming removed 4 bases from V and 7 bases from J, with 12 bases in between. CDR1 and CDR2 (germline): SGHRS, YFSETQ. DNA for the CDR3: TGCGCCAGCAGCCCCCTGCGCGGGAATGAGCAGTTCTTC. Amino acid sequence: CASSPLRGNEQFF. The full variable domain, with the rest looked up from reference TRBV5-1 and TRBJ2-1, is KAGVTQTPRYLIKTRGQQVTLSCSPISGHRSVSWYQQTPGQGLQFLFEYFSETQRNKGNFPGRFSGRQFSNSRSEMNVSTLELGDSALYLCASSPLRGNEQFFGPGTRLTVL.

This clone has only a few counts. J is TRBJ2-5 and V is TRBV27, with D maybe TRBD2 (6 bases). This CDR3 region has 14 residues. V was pared by 8 bases and J by 2 bases, with 15 bases between. Germline V gene sequence: CDR1 MNHEY, CDR2 SMNVEV (reference sequence). CDR3 sequence: CASSPTRGQETQYF. CDR3 bases: TGTGCCAGCTCTCCGACCCGGGGGCAAGAGACCCAGTACTTC.